Below, 10 T cell receptor beta chains from the same sample are listed, as sequenced in a study of shared clonotypes between healthy human individuals. TCRdb's table, derived via immunoSEQ multiplex PCR, lists solely in-frame clones and lacks some. Of around 320,000 clones listed, more than 75% are singletons. The specimen sequenced was memory CD8+ T cells sorted from blood. Subset denoted: CD45RO+ cells pooled with CCR7-negative TemRA cells. The source is a man between 18 and 35 years old in good health.

The chain employs TRBV2 and TRBJ2-1; TRBD2 matches 11 bases. Germline V gene sequence: CDR1 SNHLY, CDR2 FYNNEI. Unmatched junction bases numbered 6, after V lost 6 bases and J lost 5 bases. The CDR3 covers 15 residues. CDR3 loop: CASRGLADPDNEQFF. Written as DNA, the CDR3 is TGTGCCAGCAGGGGACTAGCGGACCCCGACAATGAGCAGTTCTTC.

The genes are TRBV28 and TRBJ2-5; tentatively, D is TRBD2 (6 bases). Germline CDR1 reads MDHEN; CDR2 reads SYDVKM. CDR3 length: 15 residues. Trimming removed 5 bases at V and 0 bases at J, with 13 bases between. CDR3 amino acids: CASSERGGNQETQYF. The DNA for the CDR3 is TGTGCCAGCAGTGAGCGAGGAGGGAACCAAGAGACCCAGTACTTC.

The V gene is TRBV7-9, the J gene TRBJ1-4, with D possibly being TRBD1 (6 bases). With 4 bases removed from V and 8 bases from J, the gap between germline ends came to 14 bases. The CDR3 length is 14 residues. Germline V gene data show CDR1 as SEHNR and CDR2 as FQNEAQ (reference sequence). The CDR3 coding sequence is TGTGCCAGCAGCTGGGGACACCCCGACGAAAAACTGTTTTTT. Amino acid sequence: CASSWGHPDEKLFF.

The chain links TRBV13 to TRBJ1-3, with TRBD1 as a possible D gene (6 bases). The CDR3 length is 15 residues. Between the trimmed V and J ends, which lost 5 bases and 1 base, there was a span of 12 bases. Per germline, CDR1 PRHDT and CDR2 FYEKMQ (reference sequence). The CDR3 DNA follows: TGTGCCAGCAGCCCGCAAACAGGGTCTGGAAACACCATATATTTT. This sequence encodes CASSPQTGSGNTIYF.

The chain employs TRBV13 and TRBJ1-2; 12 bases align to TRBD1. This CDR3 region has 16 residues. Germline V gene lookup returns CDR1 PRHDT and CDR2 FYEKMQ (reference sequence). Unmatched junction bases numbered 6, after V lost 5 bases and J lost 2 bases. CDR3 in DNA: TGTGCCAGCAGCCTGGGACAGGGGGCGCGGAACTATGGCTACACCTTC. It encodes CASSLGQGARNYGYTF.

The CDR3 DNA is TGTGCCAGCAGCCCCAGTGATCCGCGTTTGGAGCAGTACTTC. Translated: CASSPSDPRLEQYF. The chain joins TRBV7-9 to TRBJ2-7; D is undetermined. The CDR3 spans 14 residues. CDR1 and CDR2 from the germline V gene are SEHNR and FQNEAQ (reference sequence). Trimming cost V 5 bases and J 7 bases, with 18 bases left between them.

The chain has TRBV29-1 and TRBJ1-2; D is uncertain. Germline lookup yields CDR1 SQVTM and CDR2 ANQGSEA. Trimming stripped 4 bases from V and 6 bases from J, with 18 bases between. The CDR3 runs to 14 residues. CDR3 coding DNA: TGCAGCGTTGTTCCAGGCGGTAAAGATAATGGCTACACCTTC. This translates into CSVVPGGKDNGYTF. Based on the CDR3 plus reference TRBV29-1 and TRBJ1-2, the full variable domain is SAVISQKPSRDICQRGTSLTIQCQVDSQVTMMFWYRQQPGQSLTLIATANQGSEATYESGFVIDKFPISRPNLTFSTLTVSNMSPEDSSIYLCSVVPGGKDNGYTFGSGTRLTVV.

The chain combines TRBV5-5 with TRBJ2-7; 8 positions match TRBD1. The junction had 11 bases not matched to a gene; V was cut back by 2 bases and J by 7 bases. From germline, CDR1 is SGHKS and CDR2 YYEKEE (reference sequence). The CDR3 is made up of 15 amino acids. The CDR3 nucleotides read TGTGCCAGCAGCTTAAAACAGGGGGACCTGGTGGAGCAGTACTTC. It translates to CASSLKQGDLVEQYF.

The V and J genes are TRBV7-9 and TRBJ2-7; perhaps TRBD1 as D (5 bases). This CDR3 is 14 amino acids long. Per the germline V gene, CDR1 is SEHNR and CDR2 is FQNEAQ (reference sequence). V was cut by 3 bases and J by 3 bases, with 12 bases left in between. CDR3 DNA: TGTGCCAGCAGCTTTGGCAGGGAATTCTACGAGCAGTACTTC. This codes for CASSFGREFYEQYF.

Only one count was recorded for this clone. This rearrangement joins TRBV11-2 to TRBJ2-1, with D maybe TRBD2 (7 bases). Germline loops: CDR1 SGHAT, CDR2 FQNNGV. CDR3 length: 16 residues. The ends were cut back, 5 bases at V and 12 bases at J, with 26 bases in the middle. In DNA, the CDR3 is TGTGCCAGCAGCGGGGGGCTAGCGGCCCTCCTAAGCGGGCAGTTCTTC. Its protein is CASSGGLAALLSGQFF.